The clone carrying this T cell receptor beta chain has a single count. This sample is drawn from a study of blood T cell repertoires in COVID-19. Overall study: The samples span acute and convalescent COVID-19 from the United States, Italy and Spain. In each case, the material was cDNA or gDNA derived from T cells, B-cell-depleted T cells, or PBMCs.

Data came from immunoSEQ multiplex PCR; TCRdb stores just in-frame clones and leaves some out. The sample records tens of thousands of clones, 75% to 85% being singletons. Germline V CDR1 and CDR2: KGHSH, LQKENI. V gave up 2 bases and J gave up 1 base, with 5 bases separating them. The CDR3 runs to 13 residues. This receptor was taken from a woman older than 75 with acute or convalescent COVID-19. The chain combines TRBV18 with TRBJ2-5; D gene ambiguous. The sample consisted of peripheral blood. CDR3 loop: CASSPRVQETQYF. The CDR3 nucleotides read TGTGCCAGCTCACCAAGAGTCCAAGAGACCCAGTACTTC.